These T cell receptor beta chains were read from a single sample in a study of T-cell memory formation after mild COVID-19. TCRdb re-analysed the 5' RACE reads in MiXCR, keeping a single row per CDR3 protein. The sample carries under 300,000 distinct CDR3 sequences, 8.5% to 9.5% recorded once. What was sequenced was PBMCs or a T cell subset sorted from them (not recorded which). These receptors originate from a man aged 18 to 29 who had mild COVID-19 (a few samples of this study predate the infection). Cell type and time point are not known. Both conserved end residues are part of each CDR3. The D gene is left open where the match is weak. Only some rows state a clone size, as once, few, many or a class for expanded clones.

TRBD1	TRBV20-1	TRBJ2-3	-	TGCAGTGCTTCACCCCGGGACAGGGACTCAGATACGCAGTATTTT	CSASPRDRDSDTQYF
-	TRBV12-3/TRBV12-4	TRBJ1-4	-	TGTGCCAGCAGTTTAGGTTTCAGGGCAACTAATGAAAAACTGTTTTTT	CASSLGFRATNEKLFF
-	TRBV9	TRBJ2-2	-	TGTGCCAGCAGCGCTCGACAGAACACCGGGGAGCTGTTTTTT	CASSARQNTGELFF
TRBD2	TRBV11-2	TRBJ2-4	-	TGTGCCAGCAGCCTAAGAACAGCGGGGGGGAAAAACATTCAGTACTTC	CASSLRTAGGKNIQYF
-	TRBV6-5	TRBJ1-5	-	TGTGCCAGCAGACCCGGACAGCACAATCAGCCCCAGCATTTT	CASRPGQHNQPQHF
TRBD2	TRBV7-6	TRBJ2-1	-	TGTGCCAGCAGCCATAGACTAGCGGTTTACAATGAGCAGTTCTTC	CASSHRLAVYNEQFF
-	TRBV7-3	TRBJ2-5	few	TGTGCCAGCAGCTTAAACGGAGGGCCGGAGACCCAGTACTTC	CASSLNGGPETQYF
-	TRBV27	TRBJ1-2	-	TGTGCCAGCAGTTTATCCTGGGGGACTGTCGGCTACACCTTC	CASSLSWGTVGYTF
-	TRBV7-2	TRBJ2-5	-	TGTGCCAGCAGCTGGGGGGGCCACCAAGAGACCCAGTACTTC	CASSWGGHQETQYF
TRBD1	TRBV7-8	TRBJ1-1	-	TGTGCCAGCAGCACGCAGGGGGCCGGGACTGAAGCTTTCTTT	CASSTQGAGTEAFF
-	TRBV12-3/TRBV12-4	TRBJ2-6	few	TGTGCCAGCACCCCGGGGGATGGGGCCAACGTCCTGACTTTC	CASTPGDGANVLTF
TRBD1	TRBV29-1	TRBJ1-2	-	TGCAGCGTTGGGACAGGGGGCAACTATGGCTACACCTTC	CSVGTGGNYGYTF
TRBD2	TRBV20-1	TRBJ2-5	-	TGCAGTGCTAGGCCCGACGACCGGGGGGTTTGGGAGACCCAGTACTTC	CSARPDDRGVWETQYF
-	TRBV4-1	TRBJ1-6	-	TGCGCCAGCAGCCAGGAGGGAACGGCAAGTTCACCCCTCCACTTT	CASSQEGTASSPLHF
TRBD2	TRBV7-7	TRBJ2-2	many	TGTGCTAGCGGGGATCTGGGAACCCCCTCGACCGGGGAGCTGTTTTTT	CASGDLGTPSTGELFF
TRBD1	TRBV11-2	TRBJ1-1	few	TGTGCCAGCAGCTTCGGGGTTAGGACAGGGAGAGAAGCTTTCTTT	CASSFGVRTGREAFF
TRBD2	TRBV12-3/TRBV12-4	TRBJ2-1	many	TGTGCCAGCGGCGGGGGGGCAAGGAATGAGCAGTTCTTC	CASGGGARNEQFF
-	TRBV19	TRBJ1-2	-	TGTGCCAGTACAAAGAGGGTGGCAGGAGCTAACTATGGCTACACCTTC	CASTKRVAGANYGYTF
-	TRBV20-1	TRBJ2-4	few	TGCAGTGCTAGACAGGGAGGAGAAAACATTCAGTACTTC	CSARQGGENIQYF
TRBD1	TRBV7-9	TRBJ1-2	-	TGTGCCAGCAGCTTACCAGGACAGGGTACCTATGGCTACACCTTC	CASSLPGQGTYGYTF
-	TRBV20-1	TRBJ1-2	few	TGCAGTGCTGCTGGACATCGAGGGCACTATGGCTACACCTTC	CSAAGHRGHYGYTF
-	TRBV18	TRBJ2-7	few	TGTGCCAGCTCACCGGATCACAGGGGAGGGAACGAGCAGTACTTC	CASSPDHRGGNEQYF
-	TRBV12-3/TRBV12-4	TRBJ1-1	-	TGTGCCAGCAGTTTCGAGGCGCTGGCCACTGAAGCTTTCTTT	CASSFEALATEAFF
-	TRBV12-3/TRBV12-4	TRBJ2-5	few	TGTGCCAGCAGTTTACTCCGTAGCCAAGAGACCCAGTACTTC	CASSLLRSQETQYF
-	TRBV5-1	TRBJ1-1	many	TGCGCCAGCAGCTCCACCGGGACCCCGAACACTGAAGCTTTCTTT	CASSSTGTPNTEAFF
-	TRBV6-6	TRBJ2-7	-	TGTGCCAGCAGTTCTACCGGGACGGACAGCTCCTACGAGCAGTACTTC	CASSSTGTDSSYEQYF
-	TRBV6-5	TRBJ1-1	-	TGTGCCAGCAGCTACCTGGCAGGGGCCTGGAACACTGAAGCTTTCTTT	CASSYLAGAWNTEAFF
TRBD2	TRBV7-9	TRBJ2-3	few	TGTGCCAGCAGTGATACTAGCGGGGGACCCGGGGATACGCAGTATTTT	CASSDTSGGPGDTQYF
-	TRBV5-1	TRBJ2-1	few	TGCGCCAGCAGCTTGCATGGGAACTACAATGAGCAGTTCTTC	CASSLHGNYNEQFF
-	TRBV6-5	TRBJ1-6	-	TGTGCCAGCGGGGTTAGGGGGGAAGGAAGCACCCTCCACTTT	CASGVRGEGSTLHF
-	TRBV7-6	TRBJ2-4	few	TGTGCCAGCAGCGGCAACCCGGGAGCTGGGATTCAGTACTTC	CASSGNPGAGIQYF
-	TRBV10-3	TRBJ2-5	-	TGTGCCATCAGTGAGCCCACGGACCCAATCCGGGGTATCTCAACCCAGTACTTC	CAISEPTDPIRGISTQYF
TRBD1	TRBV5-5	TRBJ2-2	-	TGTGCCAGCAGCTTGGGTCCGACAGGGGTTGTCGCCGGGGAGATGTTTTTT	CASSLGPTGVVAGEMFF
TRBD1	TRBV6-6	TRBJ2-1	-	TGTGCCAGCAGTCGTACACCCGACAGGGGACGGCAGTTCTTC	CASSRTPDRGRQFF
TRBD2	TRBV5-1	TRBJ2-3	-	TGCGCCAGCAGCTTGGGCCCCCGGGCGGGGGTTACAGATACGCAGTATTTT	CASSLGPRAGVTDTQYF
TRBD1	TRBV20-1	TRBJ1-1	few	TGCAGTGCTAGAGATACCCAGGGGGGTGAAACTGAAGCTTTCTTT	CSARDTQGGETEAFF
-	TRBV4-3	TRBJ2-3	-	TGCGCCAGCAGCCTCAGCCCCTCCTCGTGGGGCACAGATACGCAGTATTTT	CASSLSPSSWGTDTQYF
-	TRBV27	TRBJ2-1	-	TGTGCCAGCAGTTACTATCTGGGCCAGGACCGGGGTGAGCAGTTCTTC	CASSYYLGQDRGEQFF
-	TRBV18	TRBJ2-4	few	TGTGCCAGCTCACCACTGATAAACAGCGCCGCCAAAAACATTCAGTACTTC	CASSPLINSAAKNIQYF
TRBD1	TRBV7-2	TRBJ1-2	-	TGTGCCAGCAGCGAGGGGACAGGTCTAGTCTGGACCTTC	CASSEGTGLVWTF
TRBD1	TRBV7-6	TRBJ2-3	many	TGTGCCAGCAGCACCGGGACAGGGTCTTGGTATTTT	CASSTGTGSWYF
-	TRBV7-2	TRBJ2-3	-	TGTGCCAGCAGCACCCGCGTTGGGCTTAGCACAGATACGCAGTATTTT	CASSTRVGLSTDTQYF
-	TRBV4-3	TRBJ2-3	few	TGCGCCAGCAGCCAAGATGGAGGGGGCCGAGATACGCAGTATTTT	CASSQDGGGRDTQYF
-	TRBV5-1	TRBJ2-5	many	TGCGCCAGCAGCCCGGGCAGGGCAGAGACCCAGTACTTC	CASSPGRAETQYF
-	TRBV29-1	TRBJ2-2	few	TGCAGCGTTGAAACCACCGACAGTCTTAACGCCGGGGAGCTGTTTTTT	CSVETTDSLNAGELFF
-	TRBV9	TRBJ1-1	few	TGTGCCAGCAGCGTAGAGGGGGGGAGGTTAGCTTTCTTT	CASSVEGGRLAFF
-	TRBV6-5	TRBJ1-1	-	TGTGCCAGCAGTTACCTCCCTCCGGGGCCGAACACTGAAGCTTTCTTT	CASSYLPPGPNTEAFF
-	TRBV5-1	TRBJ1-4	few	TGCGCCAGCAGCTCTAGGCAGGGGCTTGATGAAAAACTGTTTTTT	CASSSRQGLDEKLFF
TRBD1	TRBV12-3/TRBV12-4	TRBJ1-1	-	TGTGCCAGCAGTTTAGGACAGGGGACCCTTGAAGCTTTCTTT	CASSLGQGTLEAFF
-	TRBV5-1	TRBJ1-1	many	TGCGCCAGCAGCTTTGGGTCGAACACTGAAGCTTTCTTT	CASSFGSNTEAFF
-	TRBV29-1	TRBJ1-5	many	TGCAGCGTTGGGGAGGTTGGTCAGCCCCAGCATTTT	CSVGEVGQPQHF
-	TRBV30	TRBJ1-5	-	TGTGCCTGGAGTGTGTTGGGGGCTCAGCCCCAGCATTTT	CAWSVLGAQPQHF
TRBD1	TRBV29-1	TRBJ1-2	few	TGCAGCGTTGCCAAGTCCGGGACAGGGTCTTATGGCTACACCTTC	CSVAKSGTGSYGYTF
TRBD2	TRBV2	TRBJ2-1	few	TGTGCCAGCAGTGAGGGCGGGGGGCCAGAGCAGTTCTTC	CASSEGGGPEQFF